A selection of T cell receptor beta chains follows, all from one sample in a study of T cell changes during pregnancy in multiple sclerosis. Clones were sequenced by immunoSEQ multiplex PCR, and TCRdb holds only the in-frame ones, with some missing. The sample records around 35,000 clones, 90% being singletons. This material consisted of CD8+ T cells from peripheral blood mononuclear cells, taken before pregnancy. The receptor source for this set is a female donor with multiple sclerosis, enrolled in a pregnancy study. Both conserved end residues are part of each CDR3. Each record gives: D gene, clone size, J gene, V gene, CDR3 DNA, CDR3 protein. D genes are given only for firm matches. Expanded clones get a size class; other rows say once, few or many, or leave the size out.

D: .; size: .; J: TRBJ2-1; V: TRBV25-1; DNA: TGTGCCAGCAGTGAGGGCGACAATGAGCAGTTCTTC; CDR3: CASSEGDNEQFF
D: TRBD1; size: .; J: TRBJ1-6; V: TRBV18; DNA: TGTGCCAGCTCATCTACAGGGGTTTCACCCCTCCACTTT; CDR3: CASSSTGVSPLHF
D: .; size: once; J: TRBJ2-1; V: TRBV5-1; DNA: TGCGCCAGCAATGTCCTCACAGGGCCGTCCTACAATGAGCAGTTCTTC; CDR3: CASNVLTGPSYNEQFF
D: .; size: .; J: TRBJ2-7; V: TRBV4-2; DNA: TGTGCCAGCAGCCAAGATCGCGGGGGCACCTACGAGCAGTACTTC; CDR3: CASSQDRGGTYEQYF
D: TRBD1; size: few; J: TRBJ1-1; V: TRBV30; DNA: TGTGCCTGGATACTCCTTTGGCAGGGGGCCACTGAAGCTTTCTTT; CDR3: CAWILLWQGATEAFF
D: TRBD1; size: medium-sized; J: TRBJ1-5; V: TRBV19; DNA: TGTGCCAGTAGTTCCTACCGGGACAGGGTCATTCAGCCCCAGCATTTT; CDR3: CASSSYRDRVIQPQHF
D: TRBD2; size: few; J: TRBJ2-1; V: TRBV19; DNA: TGTGCCAGTAGTAAGGAGGGAGGGACCTACAATGAGCAGTTCTTC; CDR3: CASSKEGGTYNEQFF
D: .; size: .; J: TRBJ1-1; V: TRBV30; DNA: TGTGCCTGGAGTGTACCCGGGACACACATGAACACTGAAGCTTTCTTT; CDR3: CAWSVPGTHMNTEAFF
D: TRBD1; size: .; J: TRBJ1-6; V: TRBV5-6; DNA: TGTGCCAGCAGCTTGGGGGTGGGACAGGGGAGTTCACCCCTCCACTTT; CDR3: CASSLGVGQGSSPLHF
D: .; size: .; J: TRBJ2-7; V: TRBV9; DNA: TGTGCCAGCAGCGCAGATGGTGGGAGCTACGAGCAGTACTTC; CDR3: CASSADGGSYEQYF
D: TRBD2; size: .; J: TRBJ2-1; V: TRBV19; DNA: TGTGCCAGTAGTATAGATCTAGCGGGGGGGCTCGATGAGCAGTTCTTC; CDR3: CASSIDLAGGLDEQFF
D: TRBD1; size: .; J: TRBJ2-2; V: TRBV27; DNA: TGTGCCAGCAGCGGGCAAGACAGGGGATACACCGGGGAGCTGTTTTTT; CDR3: CASSGQDRGYTGELFF
D: TRBD2; size: .; J: TRBJ2-1; V: TRBV7-6; DNA: TGTGCCAGCAGCGAGGGACTAGCGGGGGGTCTTCTGTTCTTC; CDR3: CASSEGLAGGLLFF
D: .; size: .; J: TRBJ1-3; V: TRBV4-1; DNA: TGCGCCAGCAGCCCAACGACAGCGACTGGAAACACCATATATTTT; CDR3: CASSPTTATGNTIYF
D: .; size: .; J: TRBJ2-7; V: TRBV5-1; DNA: TGCGCCAGCAGCTTGGGAGGGCGAACTACCTACGAGCAGTACTTC; CDR3: CASSLGGRTTYEQYF
D: TRBD2; size: .; J: TRBJ2-5; V: TRBV7-2; DNA: TGTGCCAGCAGCTTATTTGGTAGCGGGAGGATCCAAGAGACCCAGTACTTC; CDR3: CASSLFGSGRIQETQYF
D: TRBD2; size: once; J: TRBJ2-3; V: TRBV6-1; DNA: TGTGCCAGCAGGGGACTAGCGCCTCTCACAGATACGCAGTATTTT; CDR3: CASRGLAPLTDTQYF
D: .; size: .; J: TRBJ1-1; V: TRBV5-5; DNA: TGTGCCAGCAGCTCCACAGGGAACCCTGAAGCTTTCTTT; CDR3: CASSSTGNPEAFF
D: TRBD1; size: .; J: TRBJ2-7; V: TRBV4-1; DNA: TGCGCCAGCAGCTCCGGGACAGGGACCTACGAGCAGTACTTC; CDR3: CASSSGTGTYEQYF
D: .; size: .; J: TRBJ1-2; V: TRBV27; DNA: TGTGCCAGCAGTTCTACAGGGAACTATGGCTACACCTTC; CDR3: CASSSTGNYGYTF
D: TRBD2; size: .; J: TRBJ2-2; V: TRBV7-6; DNA: TGTGCCAGCAGCTTAGTACAGCTAGCGGGATTTACCGGGGAGCTGTTTTTT; CDR3: CASSLVQLAGFTGELFF
D: .; size: medium-sized; J: TRBJ2-3; V: TRBV6-4; DNA: TGTGCCAGCAGTGACTCTCCAGGAAGCACAGATACGCAGTATTTT; CDR3: CASSDSPGSTDTQYF
D: TRBD2; size: medium-sized; J: TRBJ2-1; V: TRBV7-9; DNA: TGTGCCAGCAGCCCTCAAATGGGGCTAGCGGGAGTACCGGAGCAGTTCTTC; CDR3: CASSPQMGLAGVPEQFF
D: TRBD1; size: once; J: TRBJ2-1; V: TRBV4-1; DNA: TGCGCCAGCAGCCAAGATCCGACAGGGGTGGAGCAGTTCTTC; CDR3: CASSQDPTGVEQFF
D: TRBD2; size: .; J: TRBJ2-1; V: TRBV6-1; DNA: TGTGCCAGCAGTGAAGAGGTAGCGGGAGGGATCGATGAGCAGTTCTTC; CDR3: CASSEEVAGGIDEQFF
D: TRBD1; size: .; J: TRBJ2-2; V: TRBV9; DNA: TGTGCCAGCAGCCCGGGGACAGGAGTCGGGAACACCGGGGAGCTGTTTTTT; CDR3: CASSPGTGVGNTGELFF
D: .; size: .; J: TRBJ1-2; V: TRBV4-3; DNA: TGCGCCAGCAGCCAAGGTTTAGGCGTAGCAGCATATGGCTACACCTTC; CDR3: CASSQGLGVAAYGYTF
D: .; size: .; J: TRBJ1-1; V: TRBV9; DNA: TGTGCCAGCAGCGTATCACTGAAGATGAACACTGAAGCTTTCTTT; CDR3: CASSVSLKMNTEAFF
D: .; size: few; J: TRBJ1-6; V: TRBV11-2; DNA: TGTGCCAGCAGCTTTACGGGAATGGGCGGTTCACCCCTCCACTTT; CDR3: CASSFTGMGGSPLHF
D: TRBD1; size: .; J: TRBJ1-1; V: TRBV10-3; DNA: TGTGCCATCAGTGACTCCCGGACAGGGGAGAACACTGAAGCTTTCTTT; CDR3: CAISDSRTGENTEAFF